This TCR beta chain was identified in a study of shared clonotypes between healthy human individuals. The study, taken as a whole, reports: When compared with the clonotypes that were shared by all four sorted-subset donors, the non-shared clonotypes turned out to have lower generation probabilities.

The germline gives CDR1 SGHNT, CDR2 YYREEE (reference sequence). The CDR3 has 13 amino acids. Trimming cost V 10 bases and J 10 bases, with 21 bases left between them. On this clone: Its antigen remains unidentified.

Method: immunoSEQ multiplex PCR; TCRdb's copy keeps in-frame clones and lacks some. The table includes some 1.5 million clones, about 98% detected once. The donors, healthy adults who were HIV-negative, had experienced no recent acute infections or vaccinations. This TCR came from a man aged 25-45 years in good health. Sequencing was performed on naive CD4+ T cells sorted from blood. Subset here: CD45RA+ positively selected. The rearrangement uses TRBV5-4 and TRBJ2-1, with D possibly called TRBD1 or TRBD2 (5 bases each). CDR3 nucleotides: TGTGCCGGGACGGGCTCTAGCCAAGAGGAGCAGTTCTTC. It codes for CAGTGSSQEEQFF.